This TCR beta chain was recovered during a study of OX40 agonist ivuxolimab in advanced cancers. Looking at the study overall: Three patients, one with hepatocellular carcinoma and two with cutaneous melanoma, responded partially.

The table came from immunoSEQ multiplex PCR; TCRdb's copy has only in-frame clones and leaves some out. Among over 50,000 clones, approximately 90% were seen once, and the ten largest hold more than 20%. Autoimmune disease history or systemic immunosuppression barred patients. J lost 7 bases, V lost 4 bases, and 13 bases had no gene match. The CDR3 length is 16 residues. CDR1 and CDR2 (germline): KGHSY, FQNENV. Study-wide results and caveats: Low normalized clonal expansion also occurred in some nonresponding patients. CD8+ T cells (on average) carried more expanded clones than CD4+ T cells.

For this clone: Its antigen remains unidentified.

The chain has TRBV16 and TRBJ2-1; 7 nucleotides align to TRBD2. The clonotype originates from an adult with an advanced solid tumor such as melanoma, head and neck, liver or kidney cancer. The sequencing used CD4+ or CD8+ T cells sorted from blood, collected in a trial of the OX40 agonist ivuxolimab. In DNA form, the CDR3 reads TGTGCCAGCAGCCCTCCTTTTGGCGGGAGTGCAAATGAGCAGTTCTTC. As protein: CASSPPFGGSANEQFF.